The source of this TCR beta chain is a study of shared clonotypes between healthy human individuals. Study-level results: Incomplete sequencing of sorted subsets was indicated by rarefaction despite large depth.

Germline V gives CDR1 SGHAT, CDR2 FQNNGV. The V end lost 0 bases, the J end lost 3 bases, and 15 bases lay between the germline ends. This CDR3 comprises 16 residues. The protocol was immunoSEQ multiplex PCR, while the TCRdb copy is restricted to in-frame clones and leaves out a portion. The table records 1.6 million or so clones, 98% to 99% of them present only once. In regard to this clone: Its antigen is as yet unknown.

The sequenced sample was naive CD4+ T cells sorted from blood. Described subset: CD45RA+ positively selected. The gene calls are TRBV11-2 and TRBJ2-7, with D maybe TRBD2 (5 bases). The TCR sequence derives from a man aged 30 to 45 in good health. The CDR3: CASSLEKASPVYEQYF. CDR3 DNA sequence: TGTGCCAGCAGCTTAGAGAAGGCTAGCCCCGTCTACGAGCAGTACTTC.